This TCR beta chain was obtained from a study of blood T cells in healthy people across ages. Study-wide results and limits: Naive CD4+ cells and diversity were both higher in long-lived donors than in aged donors.

It was about 9.4 milliliters of peripheral blood that were drawn from each donor. A second PCR, run for roughly 7 to 12 cycles, used a sample-barcoded 5' primer plus a J-beta primer mix. TCRdb recomputed calls from the 5' RACE reads with MiXCR, one row per CDR3 protein. The data show about 670,000 distinct CDR3 sequences, about 51% seen once. J was trimmed by 2 bases and V by 0 bases; bases with no gene match: 3. Germline values: CDR1 SGHDT, CDR2 YYEEEE. The CDR3 is made up of 15 amino acids. On this clonotype itself: The antigen is undetermined.

The receptor comes from a woman older than 75 in good health. The V and J genes are TRBV5-6 and TRBJ2-3, with TRBD2 matching 7 bases. Sequenced: blood. The CDR3 coding sequence is TGTGCCAGCAGCTTGGTAGCGGGTCACACAGATACGCAGTATTTT. Its translation: CASSLVAGHTDTQYF. The entire variable domain, with the rest obtained from reference TRBV5-6 and TRBJ2-3, is as follows: DAGVTQSPTHLIKTRGQQVTLRCSPKSGHDTVSWYQQALGQGPQFIFQYYEEEERQRGNFPDRFSGHQFPNYSSELNVNALLLGDSALYLCASSLVAGHTDTQYFGPGTRLTVL.